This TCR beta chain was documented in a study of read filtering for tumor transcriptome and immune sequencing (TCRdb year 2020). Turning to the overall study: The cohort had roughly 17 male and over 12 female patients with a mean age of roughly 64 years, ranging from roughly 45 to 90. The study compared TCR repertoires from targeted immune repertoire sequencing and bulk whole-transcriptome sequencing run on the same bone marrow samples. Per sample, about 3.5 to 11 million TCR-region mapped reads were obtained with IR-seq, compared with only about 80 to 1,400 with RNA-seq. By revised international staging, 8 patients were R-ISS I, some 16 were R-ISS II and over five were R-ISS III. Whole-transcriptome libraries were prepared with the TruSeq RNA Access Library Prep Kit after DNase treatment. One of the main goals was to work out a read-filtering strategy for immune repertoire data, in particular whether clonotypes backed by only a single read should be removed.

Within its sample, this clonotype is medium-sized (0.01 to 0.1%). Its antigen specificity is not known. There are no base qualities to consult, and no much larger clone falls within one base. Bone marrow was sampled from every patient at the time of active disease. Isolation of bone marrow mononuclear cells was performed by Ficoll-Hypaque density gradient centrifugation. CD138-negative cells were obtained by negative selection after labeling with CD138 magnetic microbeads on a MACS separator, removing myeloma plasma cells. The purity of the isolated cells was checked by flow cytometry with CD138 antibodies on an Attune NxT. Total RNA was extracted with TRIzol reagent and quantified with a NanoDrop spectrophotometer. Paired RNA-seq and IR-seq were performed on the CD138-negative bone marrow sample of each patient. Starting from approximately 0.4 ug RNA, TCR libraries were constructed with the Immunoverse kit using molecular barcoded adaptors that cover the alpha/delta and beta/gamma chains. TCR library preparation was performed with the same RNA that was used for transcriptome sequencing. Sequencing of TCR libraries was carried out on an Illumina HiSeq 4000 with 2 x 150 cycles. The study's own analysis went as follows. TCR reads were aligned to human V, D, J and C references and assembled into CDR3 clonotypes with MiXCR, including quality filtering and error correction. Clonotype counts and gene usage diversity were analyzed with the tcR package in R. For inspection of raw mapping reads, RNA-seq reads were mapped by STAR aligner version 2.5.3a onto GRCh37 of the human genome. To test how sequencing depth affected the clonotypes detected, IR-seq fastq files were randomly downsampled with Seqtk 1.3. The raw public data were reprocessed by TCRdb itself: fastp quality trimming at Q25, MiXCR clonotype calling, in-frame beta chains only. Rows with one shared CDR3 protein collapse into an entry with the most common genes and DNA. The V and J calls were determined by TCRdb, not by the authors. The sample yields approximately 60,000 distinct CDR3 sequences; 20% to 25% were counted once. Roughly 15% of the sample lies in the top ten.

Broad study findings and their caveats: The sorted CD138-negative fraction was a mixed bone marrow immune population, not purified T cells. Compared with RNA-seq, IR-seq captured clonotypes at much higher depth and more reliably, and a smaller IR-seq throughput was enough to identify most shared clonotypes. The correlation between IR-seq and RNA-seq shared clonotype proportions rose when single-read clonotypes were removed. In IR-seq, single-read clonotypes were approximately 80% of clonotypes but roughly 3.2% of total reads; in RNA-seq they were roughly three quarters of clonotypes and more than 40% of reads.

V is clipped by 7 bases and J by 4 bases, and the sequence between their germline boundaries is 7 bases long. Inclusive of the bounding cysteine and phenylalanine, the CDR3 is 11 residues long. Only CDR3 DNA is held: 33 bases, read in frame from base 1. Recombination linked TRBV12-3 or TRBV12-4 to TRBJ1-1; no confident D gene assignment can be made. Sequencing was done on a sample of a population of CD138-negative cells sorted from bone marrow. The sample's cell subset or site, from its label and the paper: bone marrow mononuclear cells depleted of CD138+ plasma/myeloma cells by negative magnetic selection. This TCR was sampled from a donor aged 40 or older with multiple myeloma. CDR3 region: CASTPITEAFF. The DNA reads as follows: TGTGCCAGCACCCCAATCACTGAAGCTTTCTTT.